A selection of T cell receptor beta chains follows, all from one sample in a study of blood T cell repertoires in COVID-19. Only in-frame clones appear in the TCRdb table, and some are missing; sequencing was by immunoSEQ multiplex PCR. The data contain about 200,000 clones, 81% of them singletons. Sequencing was done on a sample of peripheral blood. The receptor set was obtained from an elderly woman with acute or convalescent COVID-19. CDR3s include the opening cysteine and the closing phenylalanine or tryptophan. The D gene is left open where the match is weak. Clone sizes are given selectively: once, few, many, or a class where the clone is expanded.

J	size	D	V	DNA	CDR3
TRBJ2-1	NA	TRBD2	TRBV4-1	TGCGCCAGCAGCCCCCCAGCGGGGGGTAGCTCCTACAATGAGCAGTTCTTC	CASSPPAGGSSYNEQFF
TRBJ2-1	NA	TRBD1	TRBV11-3	TGTGCCAGCAGCACGGGACAGGGGAACAATGAGCAGTTCTTC	CASSTGQGNNEQFF
TRBJ1-3	NA	TRBD1	TRBV6-5	TGTGCCAGCAGTTACGCCGGGACAGGGAGAAACACCATATATTTT	CASSYAGTGRNTIYF
TRBJ1-3	NA	NA	TRBV6-6	TGTGCCAGCAGGAGCCTCATTTGGTCTGGAAACACCATATATTTT	CASRSLIWSGNTIYF
TRBJ2-7	NA	TRBD1	TRBV30	TGTGCCTGGAGTGGACTTCGACAGGGCCCCTACGAGCAGTACTTC	CAWSGLRQGPYEQYF
TRBJ1-4	NA	TRBD1	TRBV13	TGTGCCAGCAGCTTTAGGGGACAGCGAAGCGGAAAACTGTTTTTT	CASSFRGQRSGKLFF
TRBJ2-1	NA	TRBD2	TRBV5-4	TGTGCCAGCAGCTCTCTAGCGGGTCAGTACAATGAGCAGTTCTTC	CASSSLAGQYNEQFF
TRBJ2-7	once	TRBD1	TRBV3-1/TRBV3-2	TGTGCCAGCAGCCGCGGACAGGGGGCGCGGGTCTACGAGCAGTACTTC	CASSRGQGARVYEQYF
TRBJ2-5	NA	NA	TRBV7-2	TGTGCCAGCACCGCTAGCATACAAGAGACCCAGTACTTC	CASTASIQETQYF
TRBJ2-7	NA	NA	TRBV28	TGTGCCAGCAGTTATTACATTGGACAGAAGTTATTGTACGAGCAGTACTTC	CASSYYIGQKLLYEQYF
TRBJ2-5	NA	TRBD2	TRBV7-3	TGTGCCAGCAGCTTATCGGGACTAGCGGGCCAAGAGACCCAGTACTTC	CASSLSGLAGQETQYF
TRBJ2-7	NA	TRBD1	TRBV5-4	TGTGCCAGCAGCTTGTCATTACAGGGGGCCTACGAGCAGTACTTC	CASSLSLQGAYEQYF
TRBJ2-7	few	NA	TRBV3-1/TRBV3-2	TGTGCCAGCAGCCCTCACGAGATGACCCGGAGCTCCTACGAGCAGTACTTC	CASSPHEMTRSSYEQYF
TRBJ2-3	NA	NA	TRBV5-5	TGTGCCAGCAGCTTGGAACCCCTAGGAGATACGCAGTATTTT	CASSLEPLGDTQYF
TRBJ1-3	NA	NA	TRBV5-4	TGTGCCAGCAGCTCCACCGTGGCAGTCCGCTCTGGAAACACCATATATTTT	CASSSTVAVRSGNTIYF
TRBJ2-2	NA	NA	TRBV10-3	TGTGCCATCAGTGCCCGCGGGACGAGTAACACCGGGGAGCTGTTTTTT	CAISARGTSNTGELFF
TRBJ2-5	few	NA	TRBV7-9	TGTGCCAGCAGCCCCCCAGCGGGCCGAGAGACCCAGTACTTC	CASSPPAGRETQYF
TRBJ1-5	NA	NA	TRBV5-1	TGCGCCAGCAGCTTGGCTTCCAATCAGCCCCAGCATTTT	CASSLASNQPQHF
TRBJ2-2	NA	NA	TRBV27	TGTGCCAGCAGTTTGATGGCACAGGGTCCCGGGGAGCTGTTTTTT	CASSLMAQGPGELFF
TRBJ1-2	NA	TRBD1	TRBV2	TGTGCCAGCAGCCGGGACAGGGGGATATTTTCGGGGATTGGCTATGGCTACACCTTC	CASSRDRGIFSGIGYGYTF
TRBJ1-2	NA	NA	TRBV2	TGTGCCAGCAGTGAGGTACAGAGAAGGTACACCTTC	CASSEVQRRYTF
TRBJ1-6	NA	TRBD1	TRBV3-1/TRBV3-2	TGTGCCAGCAGCGACCGACAGGGTTTAGGGGCTTCACCCCTCCACTTT	CASSDRQGLGASPLHF
TRBJ1-5	NA	NA	TRBV19	TGTGCCAGTAGTATAGCAGGGGTAGGCAATCAGCCCCAGCATTTT	CASSIAGVGNQPQHF
TRBJ1-2	NA	TRBD1	TRBV27	TGTGCCAGCAGCCCGGGGACAGGGCAATTTCCTAACTATGGCTACACCTTC	CASSPGTGQFPNYGYTF
TRBJ2-1	NA	NA	TRBV21-1	TGTGCCAGCAGCAAACCCCATGACAATGAGCAGTTCTTC	CASSKPHDNEQFF
TRBJ1-1	few	TRBD1	TRBV5-1	TGCGCCAGCAGGGAGGGACAGGGGGCCACTGAAGCTTTCTTT	CASREGQGATEAFF
TRBJ1-1	NA	NA	TRBV12-3/TRBV12-4	TGTGCCAGCATTCTACAGGGGAACACTGAAGCTTTCTTT	CASILQGNTEAFF
TRBJ2-2	NA	TRBD2	TRBV10-2	TGCGCCAGCAGAGCCCTAGCGGTCGTCACCGGGGAGCTGTTTTTT	CASRALAVVTGELFF
TRBJ1-1	NA	NA	TRBV5-6	TGTGCCAGCAGCTTTTTCTCGACAGGGAACACTGAAGCTTTCTTT	CASSFFSTGNTEAFF
TRBJ2-5	NA	NA	TRBV7-7	TGTGCCAGCAGCCCCATTGGGCTCCGAGAGACCCAGTACTTC	CASSPIGLRETQYF
TRBJ1-2	NA	TRBD1	TRBV19	TGTGCCAGTAGTATTACAGGGGGTTTACAGGGTGGCTACACCTTC	CASSITGGLQGGYTF
TRBJ1-1	NA	TRBD1	TRBV9	TGTGCCAGCAGCGTTCAACAGGGGCAAGTCACTGAAGCTTTCTTT	CASSVQQGQVTEAFF
TRBJ2-5	few	NA	TRBV5-1	TGCGCCAGCAGCTTTAACGGGGTAGAGACCCAGTACTTC	CASSFNGVETQYF
TRBJ2-2	few	TRBD2	TRBV5-1	TGCGCCAGCAGCTTTGGGGGGACTAGCGGGGCCGTGGCCGGGGAGCTGTTTTTT	CASSFGGTSGAVAGELFF